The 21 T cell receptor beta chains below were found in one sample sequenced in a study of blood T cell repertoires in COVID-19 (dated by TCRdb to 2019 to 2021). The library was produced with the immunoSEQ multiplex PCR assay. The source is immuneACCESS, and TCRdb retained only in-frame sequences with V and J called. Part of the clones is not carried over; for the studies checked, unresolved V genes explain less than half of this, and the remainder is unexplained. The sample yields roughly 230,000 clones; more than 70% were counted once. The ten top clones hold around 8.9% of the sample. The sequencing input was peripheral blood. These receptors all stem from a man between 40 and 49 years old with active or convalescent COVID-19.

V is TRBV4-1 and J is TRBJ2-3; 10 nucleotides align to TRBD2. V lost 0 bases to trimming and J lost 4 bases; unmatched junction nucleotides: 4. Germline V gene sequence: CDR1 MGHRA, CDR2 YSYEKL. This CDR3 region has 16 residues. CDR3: CASSQDSGRSADTQYF. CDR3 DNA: TGCGCCAGCAGCCAAGATAGCGGGAGGAGCGCAGATACGCAGTATTTT.

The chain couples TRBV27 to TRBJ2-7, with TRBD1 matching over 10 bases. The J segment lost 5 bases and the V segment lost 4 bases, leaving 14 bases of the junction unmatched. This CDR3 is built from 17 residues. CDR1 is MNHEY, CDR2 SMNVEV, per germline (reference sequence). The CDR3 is CASSSPNLGQGLDEQYF. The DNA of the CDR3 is TGTGCCAGCAGTTCCCCAAACCTGGGACAGGGGCTGGACGAGCAGTACTTC.

Here the CDR3 DNA reads TGTGCCTGGAGTGCTTCAAGGACAGGGGGCTTCGCAGATACGCAGTATTTT. Its translation: CAWSASRTGGFADTQYF. The chain employs TRBV30 and TRBJ2-3, with TRBD1 matching 11 bases. With V trimmed by 1 base and J by 4 bases, 10 bases remained unmatched. The CDR3 totals 17 residues. Per the germline V gene, CDR1 is GTSNPN and CDR2 is SVGIG (reference sequence). Based on the CDR3 plus reference TRBV30 and TRBJ2-3, the full variable domain is SQTIHQWPATLVQPVGSPLSLECTVEGTSNPNLYWYRQAAGRGLQLLFYSVGIGQISSEVPQNLSASRPQDRQFILSSKKLLLSDSGFYLCAWSASRTGGFADTQYFGPGTRLTVL.

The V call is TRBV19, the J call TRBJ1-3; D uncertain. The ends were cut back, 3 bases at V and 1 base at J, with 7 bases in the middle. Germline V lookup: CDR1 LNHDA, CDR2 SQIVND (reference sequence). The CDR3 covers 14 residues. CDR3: CASSISGSGNTIYF. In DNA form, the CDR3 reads TGTGCCAGTAGTATTTCCGGTTCTGGAAACACCATATATTTT.

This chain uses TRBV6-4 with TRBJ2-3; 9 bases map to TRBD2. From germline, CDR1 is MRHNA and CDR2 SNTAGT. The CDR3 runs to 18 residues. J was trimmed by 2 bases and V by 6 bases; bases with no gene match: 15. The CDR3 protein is CASRAPASSGDYTDTQYF. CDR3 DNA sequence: TGTGCCAGCAGAGCACCTGCTTCTAGCGGGGATTACACAGATACGCAGTATTTT.

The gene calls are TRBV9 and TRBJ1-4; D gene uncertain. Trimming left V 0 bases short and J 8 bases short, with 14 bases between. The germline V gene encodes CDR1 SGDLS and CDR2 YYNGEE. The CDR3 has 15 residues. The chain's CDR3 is CASSVGREWEEKLFF. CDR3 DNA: TGTGCCAGCAGCGTAGGGCGGGAGTGGGAGGAAAAACTGTTTTTT.

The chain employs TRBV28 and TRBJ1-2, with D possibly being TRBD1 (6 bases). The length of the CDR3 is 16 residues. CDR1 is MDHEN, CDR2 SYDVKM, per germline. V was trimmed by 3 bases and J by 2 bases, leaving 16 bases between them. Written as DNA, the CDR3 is TGTGCCAGCAGTTTGCCCGGGACATATAGGAACTATGGCTACACCTTC. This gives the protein CASSLPGTYRNYGYTF.

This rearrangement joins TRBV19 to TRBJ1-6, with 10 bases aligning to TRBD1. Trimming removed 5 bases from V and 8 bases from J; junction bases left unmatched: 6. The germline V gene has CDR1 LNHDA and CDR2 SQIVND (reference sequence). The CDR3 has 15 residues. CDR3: CASSERQGAYSPLHF. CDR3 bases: TGTGCCAGTAGTGAAAGACAGGGGGCCTATTCACCCCTCCACTTT. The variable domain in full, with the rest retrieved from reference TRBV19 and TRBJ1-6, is DGGITQSPKYLFRKEGQNVTLSCEQNLNHDAMYWYRQDPGQGLRLIYYSQIVNDFQKGDIAEGYSVSREKKESFPLTVTSAQKNPTAFYLCASSERQGAYSPLHFGNGTRLTVT.

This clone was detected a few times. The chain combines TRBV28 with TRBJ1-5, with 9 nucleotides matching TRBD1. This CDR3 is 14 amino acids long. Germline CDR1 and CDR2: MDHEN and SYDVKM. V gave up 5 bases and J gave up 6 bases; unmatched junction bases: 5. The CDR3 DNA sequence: TGTGCCAGCAGTATACAGGGGGCCTCTCAGCCCCAGCATTTT. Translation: CASSIQGASQPQHF.

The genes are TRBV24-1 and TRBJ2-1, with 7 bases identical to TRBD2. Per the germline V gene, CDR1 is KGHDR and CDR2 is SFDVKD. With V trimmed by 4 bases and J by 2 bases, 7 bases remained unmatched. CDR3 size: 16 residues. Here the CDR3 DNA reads TGTGCCACCAGTGAGTCCGGGAGGAGTACCTACAATGAGCAGTTCTTC. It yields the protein CATSESGRSTYNEQFF.

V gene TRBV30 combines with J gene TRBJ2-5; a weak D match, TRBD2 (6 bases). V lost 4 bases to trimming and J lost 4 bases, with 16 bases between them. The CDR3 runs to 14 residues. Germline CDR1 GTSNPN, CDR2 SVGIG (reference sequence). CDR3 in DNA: TGTGCCTGGATAGCCCCGGGACTTGCAGAGACCCAGTACTTC. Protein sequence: CAWIAPGLAETQYF.

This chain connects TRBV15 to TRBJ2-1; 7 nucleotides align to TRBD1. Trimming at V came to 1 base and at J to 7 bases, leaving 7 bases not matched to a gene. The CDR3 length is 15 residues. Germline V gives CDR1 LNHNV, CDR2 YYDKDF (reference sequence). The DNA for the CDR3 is TGTGCCACCAGCAGAGGACGGACAGGCCCTAATGAGCAGTTCTTC. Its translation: CATSRGRTGPNEQFF.

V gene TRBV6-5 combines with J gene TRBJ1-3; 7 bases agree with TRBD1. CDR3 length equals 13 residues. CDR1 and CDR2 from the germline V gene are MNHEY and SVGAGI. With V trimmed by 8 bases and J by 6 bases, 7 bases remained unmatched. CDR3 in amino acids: CASGTAVENTIYF. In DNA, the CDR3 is TGTGCCAGCGGGACAGCCGTCGAAAACACCATATATTTT.

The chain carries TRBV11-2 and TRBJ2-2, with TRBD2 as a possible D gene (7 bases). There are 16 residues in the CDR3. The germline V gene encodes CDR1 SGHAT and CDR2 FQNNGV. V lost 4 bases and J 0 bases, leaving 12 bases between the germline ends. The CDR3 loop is CASSSGGLTNTGELFF. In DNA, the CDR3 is TGTGCCAGCAGCTCCGGGGGGCTGACGAACACCGGGGAGCTGTTTTTT.

CDR3 in amino acids: CASKGAEAFF. CDR3 bases: TGTGCCAGCAAGGGAGCTGAAGCTTTCTTT. V gene TRBV25-1 combines with J gene TRBJ1-1; D is undetermined. The CDR3 covers 10 residues. The germline gives CDR1 MGHDK, CDR2 SYGVNS. V was shortened by 7 bases and J by 6 bases, with 6 bases between the two germline ends.

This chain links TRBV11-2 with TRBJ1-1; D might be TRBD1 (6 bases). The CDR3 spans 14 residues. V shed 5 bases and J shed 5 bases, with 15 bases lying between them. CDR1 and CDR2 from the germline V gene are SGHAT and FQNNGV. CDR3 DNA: TGTGCCAGCAGCGAAACGACAGGTTTAACTGAAGCTTTCTTT. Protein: CASSETTGLTEAFF.

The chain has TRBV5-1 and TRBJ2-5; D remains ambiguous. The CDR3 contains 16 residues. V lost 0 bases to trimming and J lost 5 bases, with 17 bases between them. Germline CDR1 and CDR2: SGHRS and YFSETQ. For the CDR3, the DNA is TGCGCCAGCAGCTTGGCGGAGCCCACGAGACTCGAGACCCAGTACTTC. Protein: CASSLAEPTRLETQYF.

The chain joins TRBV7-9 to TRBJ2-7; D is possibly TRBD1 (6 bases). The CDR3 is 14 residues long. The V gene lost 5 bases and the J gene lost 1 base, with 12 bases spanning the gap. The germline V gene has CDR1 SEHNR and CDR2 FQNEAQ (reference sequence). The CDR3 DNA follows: TGTGCCAGCAGCGCTAGACAGGAGTCCTACGAGCAGTACTTC. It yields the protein CASSARQESYEQYF. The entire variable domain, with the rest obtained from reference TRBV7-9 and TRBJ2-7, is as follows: DTGVSQNPRHKITKRGQNVTFRCDPISEHNRLYWYRQTLGQGPEFLTYFQNEAQLEKSRLLSDRFSAERPKGSFSTLEIQRTEQGDSAMYLCASSARQESYEQYFGPGTRLTVT.

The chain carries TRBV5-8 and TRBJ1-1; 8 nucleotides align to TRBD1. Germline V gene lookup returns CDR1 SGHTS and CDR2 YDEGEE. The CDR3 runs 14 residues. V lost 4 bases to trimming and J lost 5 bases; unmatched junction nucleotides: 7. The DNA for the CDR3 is TGTGCCAGCAGCCCCGGACAGGGTTTGACTGAAGCTTTCTTT. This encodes CASSPGQGLTEAFF.

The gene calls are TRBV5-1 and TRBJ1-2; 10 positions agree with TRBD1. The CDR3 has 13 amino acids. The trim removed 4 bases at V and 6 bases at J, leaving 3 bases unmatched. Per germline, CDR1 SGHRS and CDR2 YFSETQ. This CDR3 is CASSRDRGNGYTF. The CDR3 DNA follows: TGCGCCAGCAGCCGGGACAGGGGTAATGGCTACACCTTC. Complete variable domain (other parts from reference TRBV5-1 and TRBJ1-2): KAGVTQTPRYLIKTRGQQVTLSCSPISGHRSVSWYQQTPGQGLQFLFEYFSETQRNKGNFPGRFSGRQFSNSRSEMNVSTLELGDSALYLCASSRDRGNGYTFGSGTRLTVV.

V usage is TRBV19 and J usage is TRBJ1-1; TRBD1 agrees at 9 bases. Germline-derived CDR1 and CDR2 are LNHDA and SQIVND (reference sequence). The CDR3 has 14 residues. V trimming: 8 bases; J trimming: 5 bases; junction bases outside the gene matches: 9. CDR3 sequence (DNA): TGTGCCAGTGGACAGGGGTTTGGAGGTACTGAAGCTTTCTTT. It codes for CASGQGFGGTEAFF.